This T cell receptor beta chain came from a study of identical twins. The study, taken as a whole, reports: There is a chance that invariant MAIT and iNKT cells partially muddied zero-insertion analyses. These conclusions were based on statistical analysis (cross-sectional, not following the same donors).

There were only healthy Caucasians among the donors. Points on this clonotype: Its antigen is undetermined.

The CDR3 loop spans 12 amino acids. V lost 3 bases, J lost 2 bases, and 5 bases lay in between. The germline V gene has CDR1 SGHDN and CDR2 FVKESK. Using its own MiXCR run on the 5' RACE reads, TCRdb lists one record per CDR3 protein. The sample lists 300,000 to 350,000 distinct CDR3 sequences; roughly an eighth were seen once. Another study also made use of these data, one on yellow fever vaccine responses in identical twins. That source reports: Twins reportedly showed a vaccine T cell response that seemed partly convergent and partly personalized.

This receptor was obtained from a woman aged 18-30 years in good health. Sequencing was performed on CD8+ T cells sorted from blood. This sequence joins TRBV14 and TRBJ2-7; no clear D gene. In DNA, the CDR3 is TGTGCCAGCAGCCAGACAACCTACGAGCAGTACTTC. Protein: CASSQTTYEQYF.